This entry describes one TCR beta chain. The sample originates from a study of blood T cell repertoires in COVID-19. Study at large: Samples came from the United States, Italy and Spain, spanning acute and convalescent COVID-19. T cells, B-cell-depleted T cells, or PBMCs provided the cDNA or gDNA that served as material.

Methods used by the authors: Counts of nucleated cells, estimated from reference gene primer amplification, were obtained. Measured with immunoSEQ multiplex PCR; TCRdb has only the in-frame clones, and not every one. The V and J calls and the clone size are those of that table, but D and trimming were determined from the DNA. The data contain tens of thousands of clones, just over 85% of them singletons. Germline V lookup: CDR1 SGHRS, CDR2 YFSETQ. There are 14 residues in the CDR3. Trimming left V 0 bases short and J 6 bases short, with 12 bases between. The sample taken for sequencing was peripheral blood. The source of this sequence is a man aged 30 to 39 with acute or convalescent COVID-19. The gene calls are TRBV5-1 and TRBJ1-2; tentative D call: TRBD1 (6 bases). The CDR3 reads CASSLGDTGNGYTF. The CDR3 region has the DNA TGCGCCAGCAGCTTGGGGGACACAGGGAATGGCTACACCTTC.